The sequence of this TCR beta chain was determined in a study of cytomegalovirus exposure and HLA in healthy donors. About the research overall: The 95 to 150 validation repertoires, a later analysis reported, used the same platform as the 550 to 800 first-cohort repertoires. Study observations and caveats: Altogether, 150 to 200 TCR beta chains were recorded as cytomegalovirus-associated.

As for this clone: Its antigen is unidentified.

Method: immunoSEQ multiplex PCR; TCRdb's copy keeps in-frame clones and lacks some. This table has approximately 120,000 clones, 90% to 95% appearing once. This clonotype was sampled from a young woman in good health and CMV-seronegative. Sequenced: PBMCs.

For the CDR3, the DNA is TGTGCCAGCTCACCATCAACAGACCGGGGGTATGTATCCCTCCACTTT. It yields the protein CASSPSTDRGYVSLHF. This chain connects TRBV18 to TRBJ1-6, with D possibly matching TRBD1 (5 bases). The V end lost 2 bases, the J end lost 14 bases, and 22 bases lay between the germline ends. The germline V gene has CDR1 KGHSH and CDR2 LQKENI. This CDR3 is built from 16 residues.